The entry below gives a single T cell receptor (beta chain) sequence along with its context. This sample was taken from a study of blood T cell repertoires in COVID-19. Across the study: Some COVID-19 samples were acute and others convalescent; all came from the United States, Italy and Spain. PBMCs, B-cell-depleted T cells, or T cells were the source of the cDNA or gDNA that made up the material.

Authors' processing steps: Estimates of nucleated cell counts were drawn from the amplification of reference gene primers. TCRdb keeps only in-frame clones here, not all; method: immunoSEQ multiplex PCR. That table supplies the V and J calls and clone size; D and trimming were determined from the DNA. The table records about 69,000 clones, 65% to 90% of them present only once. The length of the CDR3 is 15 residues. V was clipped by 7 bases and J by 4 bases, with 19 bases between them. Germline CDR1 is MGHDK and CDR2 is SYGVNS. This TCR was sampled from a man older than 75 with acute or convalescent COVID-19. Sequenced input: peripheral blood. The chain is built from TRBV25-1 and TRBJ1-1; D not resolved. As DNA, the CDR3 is TGTGCCAGCACCGAGCCCGGGGTACGAAGCACTGAAGCTTTCTTT. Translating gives CASTEPGVRSTEAFF.